This is a list of T cell receptor beta chains from one sample in a study of response to subunit inactivated influenza vaccine. TCRdb processed the RT-PCR reads anew with MiXCR; each CDR3 protein has one entry. There are approximately 520,000 distinct CDR3 sequences in the sample; approximately 15% occur only once, and less than 4% lies in the top ten. The sequencing here drew on CD4+ T cells sorted from PBMCs, taken around 25 months after vaccination. The receptors here all came from a man aged 50 to 69 who received an inactivated influenza vaccine. Both conserved end residues are part of each CDR3. The D gene is left open where the match is weak. A row's size may be missing; if present it is once, few, many or a size class.

v_gene: TRBV4-2
d_gene: -
j_gene: TRBJ1-4
abundance: few
CDR3nt: TGTGCCAGCAGCCATGGGGCGTCGGACGATGAAAAACTGTTTTTT
CDR3aa: CASSHGASDDEKLFF

v_gene: TRBV18
d_gene: -
j_gene: TRBJ2-3
abundance: many
CDR3nt: TGTGCCAGCTCACCACTAGCGATTACAGATACGCAGTATTTT
CDR3aa: CASSPLAITDTQYF

v_gene: TRBV6-5
d_gene: -
j_gene: TRBJ1-2
abundance: -
CDR3nt: TGTGCCAGCAGTTTTTCTCGCCAGGTGAACTATGGCTACACCTTC
CDR3aa: CASSFSRQVNYGYTF

v_gene: TRBV11-2
d_gene: -
j_gene: TRBJ1-2
abundance: -
CDR3nt: TGTGCCAGCAGCTTAGATTTTGGGACCTATGGCTACACCTTC
CDR3aa: CASSLDFGTYGYTF

v_gene: TRBV27
d_gene: -
j_gene: TRBJ1-6
abundance: few
CDR3nt: TGTGCCAGCAGGCTTGAGTGGTCTAATTCACCCCTCCACTTT
CDR3aa: CASRLEWSNSPLHF

v_gene: TRBV12-3/TRBV12-4
d_gene: -
j_gene: TRBJ1-1
abundance: -
CDR3nt: TGTGCCAGCAGTATGACAAAGAACACTGAAGCTTTCTTT
CDR3aa: CASSMTKNTEAFF

v_gene: TRBV20-1
d_gene: -
j_gene: TRBJ2-2
abundance: few
CDR3nt: TGCAGTGCTCCGGCCTTCACCGGGGAGCTGTTTTTT
CDR3aa: CSAPAFTGELFF

v_gene: TRBV28
d_gene: -
j_gene: TRBJ1-5
abundance: many
CDR3nt: TGTGCCAGCAGTTTGGCTCGGGCCCAGCATTTT
CDR3aa: CASSLARAQHF

v_gene: TRBV11-2
d_gene: TRBD1
j_gene: TRBJ2-5
abundance: many
CDR3nt: TGTGCCAGCAGCCCCCGACAGGGGCGGGAGACCCAGTACTTC
CDR3aa: CASSPRQGRETQYF

v_gene: TRBV2
d_gene: -
j_gene: TRBJ1-5
abundance: few
CDR3nt: TGTGCCAGCAGCATACTCGGGAATCAGCCCCAGCATTTT
CDR3aa: CASSILGNQPQHF

v_gene: TRBV14
d_gene: -
j_gene: TRBJ2-5
abundance: few
CDR3nt: TGTGCCAGCAGCCAGGGACTTCTCCAAGAGACCCAGTACTTC
CDR3aa: CASSQGLLQETQYF

v_gene: TRBV29-1
d_gene: -
j_gene: TRBJ2-3
abundance: many
CDR3nt: TGCAGCGTGGGACGCACAGATACGCAGTATTTT
CDR3aa: CSVGRTDTQYF

v_gene: TRBV12-3/TRBV12-4
d_gene: -
j_gene: TRBJ2-2
abundance: -
CDR3nt: TGTGCCAGCAGTTTGAGCGGTGGAGGGCCCGGGGAGCTGTTTTTT
CDR3aa: CASSLSGGGPGELFF

v_gene: TRBV10-1
d_gene: -
j_gene: TRBJ2-1
abundance: once
CDR3nt: TGCGCCAGCAGACGAGACCCAGGGGAGAGTGAGCAGTTCTTC
CDR3aa: CASRRDPGESEQFF

v_gene: TRBV10-3
d_gene: -
j_gene: TRBJ2-3
abundance: -
CDR3nt: TGTGCCATCAGTGGGCTCGGCCCAGATACGCAGTATTTT
CDR3aa: CAISGLGPDTQYF

v_gene: TRBV4-2
d_gene: -
j_gene: TRBJ2-6
abundance: -
CDR3nt: TGTGCCAGCAGCCAAGAGGTCTCGGCCTCTGGGGCCAACGTCCTGACTTTC
CDR3aa: CASSQEVSASGANVLTF

v_gene: TRBV19
d_gene: -
j_gene: TRBJ2-2
abundance: few
CDR3nt: TGTGCCAGTAGTATCGTGGCCGGGGAGCTGTTTTTT
CDR3aa: CASSIVAGELFF

v_gene: TRBV7-2
d_gene: -
j_gene: TRBJ1-6
abundance: -
CDR3nt: TGTGCCAGCAGCTTAATAGGGAGAAATTCACCCCTCCACTTT
CDR3aa: CASSLIGRNSPLHF

v_gene: TRBV10-3
d_gene: -
j_gene: TRBJ2-7
abundance: many
CDR3nt: TGTGCCATCCGGAAGGGGGACATCTCCTACGAGCAGTACTTC
CDR3aa: CAIRKGDISYEQYF

v_gene: TRBV10-3
d_gene: TRBD2
j_gene: TRBJ2-1
abundance: -
CDR3nt: TGTGCCATCAGAGGGACTAGCGGGAGCAATGAGCAGTTCTTC
CDR3aa: CAIRGTSGSNEQFF

v_gene: TRBV12-3/TRBV12-4
d_gene: -
j_gene: TRBJ1-4
abundance: -
CDR3nt: TGTGCCAGCAGTCCAGACCGAGCGGCGATTGGACTGTTTTTT
CDR3aa: CASSPDRAAIGLFF

v_gene: TRBV7-9
d_gene: -
j_gene: TRBJ1-6
abundance: few
CDR3nt: TGTGCCAGCAGCTTGAACCGGGACCTGGGATCACCCCTCCACTTT
CDR3aa: CASSLNRDLGSPLHF

v_gene: TRBV6-5
d_gene: TRBD1
j_gene: TRBJ2-2
abundance: -
CDR3nt: TGTGCCAGCAGTTGGGGGACAGGGGTAACCGGGGAGCTGTTTTTT
CDR3aa: CASSWGTGVTGELFF

v_gene: TRBV20-1
d_gene: -
j_gene: TRBJ2-1
abundance: once
CDR3nt: TGCAGTGCTAGAGGCCTAACTACTACTTACAATGAGCAGTTCTTC
CDR3aa: CSARGLTTTYNEQFF

v_gene: TRBV28
d_gene: -
j_gene: TRBJ1-1
abundance: many
CDR3nt: TGTGCCAGCAGTTTCGGCACTGAAGCTTTCTTT
CDR3aa: CASSFGTEAFF

v_gene: TRBV3-1
d_gene: TRBD2
j_gene: TRBJ2-5
abundance: -
CDR3nt: TGTGCCAGCAGCCCACTAGCGGGACCCGAGACCCAGTACTTC
CDR3aa: CASSPLAGPETQYF

v_gene: TRBV6-2/TRBV6-3
d_gene: TRBD1
j_gene: TRBJ2-1
abundance: few
CDR3nt: TGTGCCAGCAGTCGCCCCGGGACAGGGCTCAATGAGCAGTTCTTC
CDR3aa: CASSRPGTGLNEQFF

v_gene: TRBV9
d_gene: -
j_gene: TRBJ2-5
abundance: -
CDR3nt: TGTGCCAGCAGCGTAGGGGGATGGAGGGCGTCAGAGACCCAGTACTTC
CDR3aa: CASSVGGWRASETQYF

v_gene: TRBV20-1
d_gene: TRBD2
j_gene: TRBJ2-5
abundance: few
CDR3nt: TGCAGTGCTACGACTAGCGGGAAGTGGGAGACCCAGTACTTC
CDR3aa: CSATTSGKWETQYF

v_gene: TRBV24-1
d_gene: -
j_gene: TRBJ2-1
abundance: -
CDR3nt: TGTGCCACCAGTGATCCCCCGGACAAGGATGGCCATGAGCAGTTCTTC
CDR3aa: CATSDPPDKDGHEQFF

v_gene: TRBV2
d_gene: -
j_gene: TRBJ2-7
abundance: few
CDR3nt: TGTGCCAGCAGTGAAATCAGCGGGTATGAGCGGTACTTC
CDR3aa: CASSEISGYERYF

v_gene: TRBV20-1
d_gene: -
j_gene: TRBJ1-1
abundance: many
CDR3nt: TGCAGTGCTAGGGAAGGTGGCAGGGAGTTCACTGAAGCTTTCTTT
CDR3aa: CSAREGGREFTEAFF

v_gene: TRBV11-2
d_gene: -
j_gene: TRBJ2-3
abundance: few
CDR3nt: TGTGCCAGCAGCGAAGGATTCGGCACAGATACGCAGTATTTT
CDR3aa: CASSEGFGTDTQYF

v_gene: TRBV6-4
d_gene: TRBD1
j_gene: TRBJ1-1
abundance: -
CDR3nt: TGTGCCAGCACCCGACAGGGCGGTTCCACTGAAGCTTTCTTT
CDR3aa: CASTRQGGSTEAFF

v_gene: TRBV5-6
d_gene: TRBD1
j_gene: TRBJ2-7
abundance: -
CDR3nt: TGTGCCAGCAGCTTGGCTCCGACAGGGACCTACGAGCAGTACTTC
CDR3aa: CASSLAPTGTYEQYF

v_gene: TRBV4-2
d_gene: TRBD1
j_gene: TRBJ1-6
abundance: -
CDR3nt: TGTGCCAGCAGCCAAGATCTGGCAGGGGGGTATTCACCCCTCCACTTT
CDR3aa: CASSQDLAGGYSPLHF

v_gene: TRBV2
d_gene: -
j_gene: TRBJ2-4
abundance: -
CDR3nt: TGTGCCAGCAGTGAGCTGGGACGCAACATTCAGTACTTC
CDR3aa: CASSELGRNIQYF

v_gene: TRBV10-2
d_gene: TRBD1
j_gene: TRBJ2-3
abundance: few
CDR3nt: TGCGCCAGCAGTGAGTCGATTCTCGACAGGGGGGGACTATTAGCTCCCGCTTTT
CDR3aa: CASSESILDRGGLLAPAF

v_gene: TRBV6-1
d_gene: TRBD2
j_gene: TRBJ2-1
abundance: -
CDR3nt: TGTGCCAGCAGGGGGGGGTTTACCTACAATGAGCAGTTCTTC
CDR3aa: CASRGGFTYNEQFF

v_gene: TRBV7-8
d_gene: -
j_gene: TRBJ2-1
abundance: -
CDR3nt: TGTGCCAGCAGCTTAGTGTCCTACAATGAGCAGTTCTTC
CDR3aa: CASSLVSYNEQFF

v_gene: TRBV6-2/TRBV6-3
d_gene: TRBD2
j_gene: TRBJ2-1
abundance: -
CDR3nt: TGTGCCAGCAGTACGGGACTAGCTGGCAATGAGCAGTTCTTC
CDR3aa: CASSTGLAGNEQFF

v_gene: TRBV5-1
d_gene: TRBD1
j_gene: TRBJ1-2
abundance: -
CDR3nt: TGCGCCAGCAGCTACAGGGGATCTGACTATGGCTACACCTTC
CDR3aa: CASSYRGSDYGYTF